What follows describes a single TCR beta chain. An end of the junction does not agree with germline; a read error may underlie this. CDR1 and CDR2 (germline): LNHDA, SQIVND (reference sequence). The CDR3 has 13 amino acids. The data stem from a study of technical replicates of blood from a handful of donors. Profiling relied on immunoSEQ multiplex PCR, and the TCRdb table lists in-frame clones only, not all of them. The sample consists of some 84,000 clones, 91% of them appearing once. The chain carries TRBV19 and TRBJ2-7; weak D call: TRBD1 (5 bases). What was sequenced was T cells isolated from PBMCs. The TCR comes from a human donor in good health. The CDR3 coding sequence is TGTGCCAGTAGTGTAGACAGAACCTACGAGCAGTACTTC. Protein: CASSVDRTYEQYF. The full variable domain, with the rest looked up from reference TRBV19 and TRBJ2-7, is DGGITQSPKYLFRKEGQNVTLSCEQNLNHDAMYWYRQDPGQGLRLIYYSQIVNDFQKGDIAEGYSVSREKKESFPLTVTSAQKNPTAFYLCASSVDRTYEQYFGPGTRLTVT.